These T cell receptor beta chains were read from a single sample in a study of vaccination effects on CD4 cells after COVID-19. The method was immunoSEQ multiplex PCR; TCRdb's version includes in-frame clones alone and lacks a portion of them. The sample yields about 14,000 clones, 80% seen once. Antigen specificity for these receptors is unknown. The sample in question was CD4+ T cells from PBMCs cultured with SARS-CoV-2 spike peptides, obtained after COVID-19 vaccination. Receptor source: a human donor who had a prior SARS-CoV-2 infection. Both conserved end residues are part of each CDR3. Each record gives: V gene, J gene, D gene, clone size, CDR3 DNA, CDR3 protein. The D gene is left open where the match is weak. Clone size is not always given. Where it is, it says once, few, many or a class for expanded clones.

>TRBV7-3|TRBJ2-3|.|.
TGTGCCAGCAGCTTAGGCGAGACCACAGATACGCAGTATTTT
CASSLGETTDTQYF
>TRBV4-2|TRBJ2-5|.|.
TGTGCCAGCAGCCAAGCTGGACCTATCCAAGAGACCCAGTACTTC
CASSQAGPIQETQYF
>TRBV30|TRBJ2-2|.|.
TGTGCCTGGAGTGCCAGCTCGTCCGGGGAGCTGTTTTTT
CAWSASSSGELFF
>TRBV6-5|TRBJ2-7|TRBD2|.
TGTGCCAGCAGTTCAAGGACTAGCGACTACGAGCAGTACTTC
CASSSRTSDYEQYF
>TRBV6-5|TRBJ1-5|.|.
TGTGCCAGCAGTTTAACGAGGGATCAGCCCCAGCATTTT
CASSLTRDQPQHF
>TRBV11-1|TRBJ2-7|.|.
TGTGCCAGCAGCTTGGGCCCGGATGAGCAGTACTTC
CASSLGPDEQYF
>TRBV6-1|TRBJ2-7|.|.
TGTGCCAGCAGTGAACTTAGGTACGAGCAGTACTTC
CASSELRYEQYF
>TRBV7-9|TRBJ2-7|TRBD1|.
TGTGCCAGCAGTTGGGCGGACAGGGTCCACGAGCAGTACTTC
CASSWADRVHEQYF
>TRBV9|TRBJ1-1|.|.
TGTGCCAGCAGCGTAGAGTGGAGGACTGAAGCTTTCTTT
CASSVEWRTEAFF
>TRBV2|TRBJ1-4|.|.
TGTGCCAGCAGTCCTCTATCCCTCGAAAAACTGTTTTTT
CASSPLSLEKLFF
>TRBV7-6|TRBJ2-6|.|.
TGTGCCAGCAGCTTACTTGGGGTTACCGGGGCCAACGTCCTGACTTTC
CASSLLGVTGANVLTF
>TRBV27|TRBJ2-1|TRBD1|.
TGTGCCAGCAGTTCTTATATCGGGACAGGGAGTAATGAGCAGTTCTTC
CASSSYIGTGSNEQFF
>TRBV21-1|TRBJ1-2|.|.
TGTGCCAGCAACACGGGGGGGAGGGATGGCTACACCTTC
CASNTGGRDGYTF
>TRBV2|TRBJ1-1|.|.
TGTGCCAGCAGCGAATTAGTGGGGACTGAAGCTTTCTTT
CASSELVGTEAFF
>TRBV19|TRBJ1-2|TRBD1|.
TGTGCCAGTATTGGGGACAGGGGCTATGGCTACACCTTC
CASIGDRGYGYTF
>TRBV9|TRBJ1-1|.|.
TGTGCCAGCAGCGTAGAGAGTGAGGGAATGAACACTGAAGCTTTCTTT
CASSVESEGMNTEAFF
>TRBV6-5|TRBJ1-3|TRBD1|.
TGTGCCAGTACTTCCGGGACAGATGGAAACACCATATATTTT
CASTSGTDGNTIYF
>TRBV28|TRBJ2-7|TRBD2|.
TGTGCCAGCCTGACAGGGGCGGCTAGCGGGAGAGCCTACGAGCAGTACTTC
CASLTGAASGRAYEQYF
>TRBV18|TRBJ2-7|.|.
TGTGCCAGCTCAGAGAGCCTGATGGACTACGAGCAGTACTTC
CASSESLMDYEQYF
>TRBV5-6|TRBJ2-5|.|.
TGTGCCAGCAGCGCTCAAGAGACCCAGTACTTC
CASSAQETQYF
>TRBV28|TRBJ2-5|.|.
TGTGCCAGCAGAAAGCGGGACAGGCCTCAAGAGACCCAGTACTTC
CASRKRDRPQETQYF
>TRBV24-1|TRBJ2-3|TRBD1|large
TGTGCCACCAGTGAGCCCTACGGGACAGGTAGCACAGATACGCAGTATTTT
CATSEPYGTGSTDTQYF
>TRBV19|TRBJ2-3|TRBD2|.
TGTGCCAGTAGAGGATTAGGACTAGCGGGAGGAACAGATACGCAGTATTTT
CASRGLGLAGGTDTQYF
>TRBV4-1|TRBJ1-2|.|.
TGCGCCAGCAGCCAAGCGCACAGTATCTATGGCTACACCTTC
CASSQAHSIYGYTF
>TRBV18|TRBJ1-2|TRBD1|.
TGTGCCAGCTCACTACGGGACAGCCACTACACCTTC
CASSLRDSHYTF
>TRBV23-1|TRBJ1-5|.|.
TGCGCCAGCATCGGTGGGGGGGCCCTCAATCAGCCCCAGCATTTT
CASIGGGALNQPQHF
>TRBV5-1|TRBJ2-1|.|.
TGCGCCAGCAGCCTGTATCCGGGGCGCTCCTACAATGAGCAGTTCTTC
CASSLYPGRSYNEQFF
>TRBV5-1|TRBJ2-2|.|.
TGCGCCAGCAGCTTGGCGGAGGGGCCGAACACCGGGGAGCTGTTTTTT
CASSLAEGPNTGELFF
>TRBV2|TRBJ2-1|.|.
TGTGCCAGCAGTGCACGCGGGAACTACTACAATGAGCAGTTCTTC
CASSARGNYYNEQFF
>TRBV5-4|TRBJ2-7|.|.
TGTGCCAGCAGCCCGGGAGACCTCTACGAGCAGTACTTC
CASSPGDLYEQYF
>TRBV7-9|TRBJ1-6|TRBD1|.
TGTGCCAGCAGCCCCGGGACAGGGGCTTCACCCCTCCACTTT
CASSPGTGASPLHF
>TRBV7-2|TRBJ1-1|.|.
TGTGCCAGCAGCCGCGAGCAGAACACTGAAGCTTTCTTT
CASSREQNTEAFF
>TRBV5-8|TRBJ2-5|.|.
TGTGCCAGCAGCTTAACTAGATTCCGGGAGACCCAGTACTTC
CASSLTRFRETQYF
>TRBV7-8|TRBJ2-2|.|.
TGTGCCAGCAAGGTTCTACTTCTCACCGGGGAGCTGTTTTTT
CASKVLLLTGELFF
>TRBV28|TRBJ2-2|.|.
TGTGCCAGCAGGTCAGGGCAGAACACCGGGGAGCTGTTTTTT
CASRSGQNTGELFF
>TRBV2|TRBJ1-2|TRBD1|.
TGTGCCAGCAGTGCCCAGGGGGAATTCGGTGGCTACACCTTC
CASSAQGEFGGYTF